This passage covers 30 T cell receptor beta chains from one sample sequenced in a study of Graves' ophthalmopathy and Graves' hyperthyroidism. TCR beta CDR3 regions were amplified from RNA transcripts. Following a first-round RT-PCR that used HTBI primers, a second-round multiplex PCR was carried out. In TCRdb, the multiplex PCR reads were re-called with MiXCR into one record per CDR3 protein. The sample includes over 12,000 distinct CDR3 sequences, 50% of them seen just once. The sequencing input was peripheral blood. These receptors all come from a woman under 40 with Graves' ophthalmopathy.

As to this clonotype: Since no conserved phenylalanine or tryptophan closes the CDR3, a read error is the likely cause. V gene TRBV24-1 combines with J gene TRBJ2-1; 8 bases align to TRBD2. The CDR3 has 19 amino acids. The germline gives CDR1 KGHDR, CDR2 SFDVKD. With 4 bases clipped from V and 3 bases from J, the junction kept 16 bases outside the gene matches. The CDR3 coding sequence is TGTGCCACCAGTGACCCGGGCTGGGGACGGGGGGGCGGCTACAATGAGCAGTTCCCC. It is translated as CATSDPGWGRGGGYNEQFP.

V usage is TRBV7-6 and J usage is TRBJ2-3, with TRBD2 identical over 12 bases. Trimming cost V 2 bases and J 5 bases; bases outside gene matches: 8. The CDR3 is 17 amino acids. The germline V gene encodes CDR1 SGHVS and CDR2 FNYEAQ. CDR3 DNA sequence: TGTGCCAGCAGCTTACGGACTAGCGGGGAAGGAGGAGATACGCAGTATTTT. Protein product: CASSLRTSGEGGDTQYF.

This chain uses TRBV7-3 with TRBJ2-3, with D unclear. V was trimmed by 5 bases and J by 0 bases, leaving 6 bases between them. Germline V gene sequence: CDR1 SGHTA, CDR2 FQGTGA. This CDR3 has 13 amino acids. The CDR3 here is CASSISSTDTQYF. CDR3 DNA sequence: TGTGCCAGCAGCATTTCTAGCACAGATACGCAGTATTTT.

This clonotype was seen many times. The chain is built from TRBV10-3 and TRBJ2-7; 8 nucleotides align to TRBD1. CDR1 and CDR2 (germline): ENHRY, SYGVKD. The V segment lost 3 bases and the J segment 0 bases; nucleotides outside the gene matches: 7. The CDR3 is made up of 16 amino acids. CDR3 protein: CAISDREQGDSYEQYV. As DNA, the CDR3 is TGTGCCATCAGTGATAGAGAACAGGGGGACTCCTACGAGCAGTACGTC.

A few counts support this clonotype. This chain uses TRBV29-1 with TRBJ2-7, with D possibly TRBD1 on 6 matching bases. The CDR3 runs to 13 residues. The germline CDR1 and CDR2 sequences are SQVTM and ANQGSEA. V lost 6 bases, J lost 5 bases, and 17 bases lay in between. The CDR3 DNA sequence: TGCAGCGTGAGATCGACAGGCGGCAACGAGCAGTACTTC. It encodes CSVRSTGGNEQYF.

On this clonotype: At one end, the junction sequence differs from germline, possibly due to a read error. The rearrangement links TRBV15 to TRBJ1-1, with TRBD1 identical over 7 bases. This CDR3 is 14 amino acids long. From germline, CDR1 is LNHNV and CDR2 YYDKDF (reference sequence). CDR3 sequence (DNA): TGTGCCACCAGCAGCCGCAGGGGGAACACTAAAGCTTTCTTT. It codes for CATSSRRGNTKAFF.

This chain uses TRBV7-3 with TRBJ2-1; possibly TRBD1 for D (5 bases). The germline CDR1 and CDR2 sequences are SGHTA and FQGTGA. The CDR3 spans 15 residues. Deletions cut 4 bases from V and 5 bases from J, with 15 bases between. The CDR3 nucleotides read TGTGCCAGCAGCTCACGGCAGGGTTGGAACAATGAGCAGTTCTTC. It translates to CASSSRQGWNNEQFF. The full variable domain, completed using reference TRBV7-3 and TRBJ2-1, is GAGVSQTPSNKVTEKGKYVELRCDPISGHTALYWYRQSLGQGPEFLIYFQGTGAADDSGLPNDRFFAVRPEGSVSTLKIQRTERGDSAVYLCASSSRQGWNNEQFFGPGTRLTVL.

This clonotype was observed a handful of times. The J gene is TRBJ1-1, the V gene TRBV20-1; no firm D call. From germline, CDR1 is DFQATT and CDR2 SNEGSKA (reference sequence). The CDR3 runs to 12 residues. V was clipped by 3 bases and J by 5 bases, with 10 bases between them. CDR3 residues: CSASGVWTEAFF. DNA for the CDR3: TGCAGTGCTAGTGGGGTGTGGACTGAAGCTTTCTTT.

This sequence joins TRBV5-1 and TRBJ2-2, with a weak D call TRBD2 (6 bases). The CDR3 covers 14 residues. Per the germline V gene, CDR1 is SGHRS and CDR2 is YFSETQ. V was trimmed by 2 bases and J by 3 bases, leaving 8 bases between them. The CDR3 here is CASSFRGDTGELFF. CDR3 nucleotides: TGCGCCAGCAGCTTTCGCGGGGACACCGGGGAGCTGTTTTTT.

The rearrangement links TRBV20-1 to TRBJ2-7; 14 bases map to TRBD2. The V and J ends lost 6 bases and 5 bases, in that order; junction bases with no gene match: 3. CDR3 length equals 13 residues. Per the germline V gene, CDR1 is DFQATT and CDR2 is SNEGSKA (reference sequence). CDR3 coding DNA: TGCAGTGCAACGACTAGCGGGAGGGACGAGCAGTACGTC. This sequence encodes CSATTSGRDEQYV.

By sample fraction, this clonotype is medium-sized (0.01 to 0.1%). The rearrangement links TRBV29-1 to TRBJ1-5; possibly TRBD1 for D (5 bases). Trimming took off 6 bases at V and 1 base at J, with 10 bases between the two ends. In germline, CDR1 is SQVTM, CDR2 ANQGSEA. The length of the CDR3 is 13 residues. The CDR3 is CSVGWGSNQPQHF. The DNA for the CDR3 is TGCAGCGTCGGGTGGGGGAGCAATCAGCCCCAGCATTTT.

The CDR3 coding sequence is TGTGCCAGTAGTATGCGCGTCGGGAATGAGCAGTACTTC. Its translation is CASSMRVGNEQYF. This sequence joins TRBV19 and TRBJ2-7; D is perhaps TRBD2 (5 bases). This CDR3 is built from 13 residues. Germline loops: CDR1 LNHDA, CDR2 SQIVND (reference sequence). The V gene lost 3 bases and the J gene lost 7 bases, with 13 bases spanning the gap.

This clonotype occurred once. The genes are TRBV5-1 and TRBJ1-1, with D possibly TRBD1 on 6 matching bases. Deletions cut 0 bases from V and 4 bases from J, with 10 bases between. This CDR3 region has 14 residues. CDR1 and CDR2 (germline): SGHRS, YFSETQ. This chain's CDR3 is CASSLVGGGTEAFF. The CDR3 nucleotides read TGCGCCAGCAGCTTGGTGGGGGGCGGCACTGAAGCTTTCTTT.

Here the CDR3 reads CATSRGRGPYEQYF. The CDR3 DNA sequence: TGTGCCACCAGCAGAGGGCGGGGGCCCTACGAGCAGTACTTC. The chain carries TRBV15 and TRBJ2-7, with TRBD2 as a possible D gene (7 bases). From germline, CDR1 is LNHNV and CDR2 YYDKDF (reference sequence). Trimming left V 1 base short and J 2 bases short, with 9 bases between. This CDR3 comprises 14 residues.

As concerns this clonotype: A read error may be the cause here, since a much bigger clone is one base away. The rearrangement joins TRBV30 to TRBJ1-5, with D maybe TRBD1 (6 bases). Trimming removed 5 bases at V and 2 bases at J, with 19 bases between. The CDR3 spans 16 residues. CDR1 and CDR2 from the germline V gene are GTSNPN and SVGIG (reference sequence). CDR3 sequence reads: CAWGARQAGGNQPQHF. The CDR3 DNA reads as TGTGCCTGGGGGGCTCGACAGGCTGGGGGCAATCAGCCCCAGCATTTT. Full variable domain (rest looked up from reference TRBV30 and TRBJ1-5): SQTIHQWPATLVQPVGSPLSLECTVEGTSNPNLYWYRQAAGRGLQLLFYSVGIGQISSEVPQNLSASRPQDRQFILSSKKLLLSDSGFYLCAWGARQAGGNQPQHFGDGTRLSIL.

The sample holds many counts of this clonotype. This sequence joins TRBV29-1 and TRBJ1-2, with D perhaps TRBD1 (5 bases). The CDR3 loop spans 12 amino acids. V was cut by 2 bases and J by 8 bases, with 12 bases left in between. In germline, CDR1 is SQVTM, CDR2 ANQGSEA. CDR3 nucleotides: TGCAGCGTTGAAAGGGTGCAGGGAGGCTACACCTTC. Residues: CSVERVQGGYTF.

This clonotype occurred a few times. This chain joins TRBV7-9 and TRBJ2-3; no firm D call. The V end was cut by 3 bases, the J end by 5 bases, with 3 bases between. The CDR3 runs to 11 residues. The germline V gene has CDR1 SEHNR and CDR2 FQNEAQ (reference sequence). DNA for the CDR3: TGTGCCAGCAGCTTTGTAGATACGCAGTATTTT. This encodes CASSFVDTQYF.

This clonotype was recorded a few times. V usage is TRBV7-9 and J usage is TRBJ1-1, with D tentatively TRBD1 (5 bases). Per the germline V gene, CDR1 is SEHNR and CDR2 is FQNEAQ (reference sequence). Between the trimmed V and J ends, which lost 1 base and 3 bases, there was a span of 9 bases. This CDR3 has 14 amino acids. Here the CDR3 reads CASSLGGVDTEAFF. Here the CDR3 DNA reads TGTGCCAGCAGCTTAGGAGGGGTGGACACTGAAGCTTTCTTT.

This clonotype has just a few counts. The chain links TRBV5-1 to TRBJ2-7, with TRBD1 matching 8 bases. Germline CDR1 is SGHRS and CDR2 is YFSETQ. Trimming at V came to 5 bases and at J to 2 bases, leaving 3 bases not matched to a gene. The CDR3 runs 13 residues. The CDR3: CASRKQGAYEQYF. CDR3 DNA sequence: TGCGCCAGCAGGAAACAGGGGGCCTACGAGCAGTACTTC.

Ten or more counts support this clonotype. J is TRBJ1-6 and V is TRBV28; 8 positions match TRBD1. The germline CDR1 and CDR2 sequences are MDHEN and SYDVKM. V was pared by 3 bases and J by 16 bases, with 2 bases of the junction left unmatched. The CDR3 is made up of 11 amino acids. Here the CDR3 reads CASSFNRGLHF. The CDR3 nucleotides are TGTGCCAGCAGTTTTAACAGGGGGCTCCACTTT.

This clonotype was observed a few times. The gene calls are TRBV29-1 and TRBJ1-2, with D hard to call. Per the germline V gene, CDR1 is SQVTM and CDR2 is ANQGSEA. V was shortened by 3 bases and J by 8 bases, with 7 bases between the two germline ends. This CDR3 has 10 amino acids. The CDR3 protein is CSVDERGYTF. The CDR3 DNA reads as TGCAGCGTTGACGAGCGCGGCTACACCTTC.

This clonotype has a count of ten or more. The chain employs TRBV29-1 and TRBJ2-7; 8 bases map to TRBD1. The length of the CDR3 is 13 residues. The V gene end was trimmed by 3 bases and the J gene end by 6 bases; junction bases not matched to a gene: 7. The germline V gene encodes CDR1 SQVTM and CDR2 ANQGSEA. The CDR3 DNA follows: TGCAGCGTTGAGGGGCAGGGGGCTAGCGAGCAGTACTTC. Protein sequence: CSVEGQGASEQYF.

The chain recombines TRBV6-1 with TRBJ1-5; D may be TRBD1 (5 bases). The length of the CDR3 is 16 residues. V gave up 7 bases and J gave up 0 bases, with 16 bases separating them. Germline V CDR1 and CDR2: MNHNS, SASEGT. This CDR3 is CASKGGVGNSNQPQHF. The CDR3 DNA reads as TGTGCCAGCAAAGGAGGGGTCGGGAATAGCAATCAGCCCCAGCATTTT.

A note on this clonotype: A read error is possible here, since a much larger clone lies one base away. The rearrangement uses TRBV24-1 and TRBJ2-5, with D uncertain. The CDR3 is made up of 14 amino acids. CDR1 and CDR2 (germline): KGHDR, SFDVKD. The CDR3 here is CATSAGGGLEAQYF. The CDR3 region has the DNA TGTGCCACCAGTGCGGGTGGTGGGTTAGAGGCCCAGTACTTC.

This chain links TRBV20-1 with TRBJ2-5, with D uncertain. Per the germline V gene, CDR1 is DFQATT and CDR2 is SNEGSKA (reference sequence). V was cut by 0 bases and J by 2 bases, with 13 bases left in between. CDR3 length: 15 amino acids. The CDR3: CSARDVKTGQETQYF. DNA of the CDR3: TGCAGTGCTAGAGATGTAAAGACCGGACAAGAGACCCAGTACTTC.

In the case of this clonotype: The CDR3 ends on some other residue instead of the conserved phenylalanine or tryptophan, so this is likely a read error. The chain combines TRBV2 with TRBJ1-6; no clear D gene. The CDR3 is 14 residues long. Trimming removed 4 bases from V and 10 bases from J, with 14 bases in between. Looked up from germline, CDR1 is SNHLY and CDR2 is FYNNEI. CDR3 amino acids: CASSGVAPGSPLHS. Written as DNA, the CDR3 is TGTGCCAGCAGTGGTGTGGCCCCGGGCTCACCCCTCCACTCT.

The chain has TRBV20-1 and TRBJ2-3; 9 bases align to TRBD2. CDR1 is DFQATT and CDR2 is SNEGSKA in the germline V gene (reference sequence). The CDR3 covers 15 residues. The junction had 2 bases not matched to a gene; V was cut back by 1 base and J by 0 bases. DNA for the CDR3: TGCAGTGCTAGAGTAGCGGGAGTTAGCACAGATACGCAGTATTTT. Encoded protein: CSARVAGVSTDTQYF.

This clonotype was observed a single time. The chain employs TRBV7-9 and TRBJ1-1; 8 nucleotides align to TRBD1. V lost 2 bases, J lost 3 bases, and 2 bases stayed unmatched. The CDR3 totals 14 residues. Germline V gives CDR1 SEHNR, CDR2 FQNEAQ (reference sequence). The CDR3, as DNA: TGTGCCAGCAGCTTAACAGGGGGAGACACTGAAGCTTTCTTT. The encoded protein is CASSLTGGDTEAFF. The full variable domain, in which reference TRBV7-9 and TRBJ1-1 provide the parts outside the CDR3, is DTGVSQNPRHKITKRGQNVTFRCDPISEHNRLYWYRQTLGQGPEFLTYFQNEAQLEKSRLLSDRFSAERPKGSFSTLEIQRTEQGDSAMYLCASSLTGGDTEAFFGQGTRLTVV.

This clonotype appeared a single time. The chain is built from TRBV2 and TRBJ2-7; D may correspond to TRBD1 or TRBD2 (6 bases each). The CDR3 extends over 14 amino acids. The V and J ends lost 2 bases and 7 bases respectively, with 15 bases between them. CDR1 and CDR2 (germline): SNHLY, FYNNEI. CDR3 nucleotides: TGTGCCAGCAGTGAAATAAGGGGGGCCGGGGAGCAGTACTTC. This sequence encodes CASSEIRGAGEQYF.

The chain employs TRBV20-1 and TRBJ2-3; 9 bases are a match to TRBD2. The V segment lost 7 bases and the J segment 2 bases; nucleotides outside the gene matches: 7. Germline V gene data show CDR1 as DFQATT and CDR2 as SNEGSKA (reference sequence). The CDR3 contains 14 residues. CDR3 amino acids: CSGTGGRDTDTQYF. DNA for the CDR3: TGCAGTGGTACAGGCGGGAGGGACACAGATACGCAGTATTTT.